This T cell receptor beta chain was sequenced during a study of Graves' ophthalmopathy and Graves' hyperthyroidism. Looking at the study overall: Investigators collected peripheral blood at initial diagnosis, before any treatment was given.

Using RNA transcripts, the TCR beta CDR3 regions were amplified. RT-PCR was first run with HTBI primers, then multiplex PCR in a second round. Each CDR3 protein is one row after TCRdb ran MiXCR on the multiplex PCR reads. The repertoire includes about 700,000 distinct CDR3 sequences, over 40% of them detected once, and around 3.3% sits in the top ten. Study observations and caveats: Most thyroid clonotypes with frequency above 0.001 were detected in blood too.

This clonotype was detected many times. Its antigen is unidentified. In germline, CDR1 is SGHVS, CDR2 FNYEAQ. V dropped 5 bases and J dropped 4 bases, with 14 bases sitting between them. The CDR3 contains 15 residues. Sequencing input: peripheral blood. The V gene is TRBV7-6, the J gene TRBJ2-2; D is perhaps TRBD1 or TRBD2 (6 bases each). This clonotype was sampled from an adult man with Graves' ophthalmopathy. In nucleotides, the CDR3 is TGTGCCAGCAGCCGCGTCGGGGGCCCCACCGGGGAGCTGTTTTTT. Translating gives CASSRVGGPTGELFF.